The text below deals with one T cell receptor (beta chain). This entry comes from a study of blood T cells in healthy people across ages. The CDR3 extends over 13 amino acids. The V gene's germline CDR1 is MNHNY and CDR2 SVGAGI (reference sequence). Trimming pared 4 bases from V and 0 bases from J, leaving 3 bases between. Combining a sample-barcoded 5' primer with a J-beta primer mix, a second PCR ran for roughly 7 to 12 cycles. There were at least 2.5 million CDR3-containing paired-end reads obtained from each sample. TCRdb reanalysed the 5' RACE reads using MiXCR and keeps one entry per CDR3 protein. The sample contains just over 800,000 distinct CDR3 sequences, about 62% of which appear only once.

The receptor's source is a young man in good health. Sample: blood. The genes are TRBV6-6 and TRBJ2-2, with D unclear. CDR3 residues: CASSWPNTGELFF. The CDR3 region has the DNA TGTGCCAGCAGTTGGCCGAACACCGGGGAGCTGTTTTTT.